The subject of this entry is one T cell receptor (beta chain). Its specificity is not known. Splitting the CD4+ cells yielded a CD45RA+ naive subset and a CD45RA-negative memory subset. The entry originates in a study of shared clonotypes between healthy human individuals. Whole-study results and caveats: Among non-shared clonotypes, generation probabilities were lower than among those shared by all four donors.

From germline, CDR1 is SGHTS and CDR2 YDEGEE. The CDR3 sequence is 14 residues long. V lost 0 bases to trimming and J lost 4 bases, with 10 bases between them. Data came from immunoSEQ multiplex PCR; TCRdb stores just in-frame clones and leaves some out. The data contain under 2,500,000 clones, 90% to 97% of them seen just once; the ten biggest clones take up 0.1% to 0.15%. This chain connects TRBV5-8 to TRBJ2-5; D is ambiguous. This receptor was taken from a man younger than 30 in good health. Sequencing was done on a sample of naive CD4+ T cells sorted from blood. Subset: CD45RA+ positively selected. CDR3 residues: CASSLVLPGETQYF. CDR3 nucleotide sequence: TGTGCCAGCAGCTTGGTCCTACCAGGAGAGACCCAGTACTTC.